Sequencing of this TCR beta chain was carried out in a study of blood T cell repertoires in COVID-19. For the study at large: Specimens from acute and convalescent COVID-19 originated in the United States, Italy and Spain. In each case, the material was cDNA or gDNA derived from T cells, B-cell-depleted T cells, or PBMCs.

Trimming took 7 bases from V and 3 from J, leaving 16 bases between them. The CDR3 is made up of 15 amino acids. The germline CDR1 and CDR2 sequences are MNHEY and SVGAGI. Methods used by the authors: The assay estimated nucleated cells by amplifying reference gene primers. This table comes from immunoSEQ multiplex PCR, and its TCRdb copy is limited to in-frame clones, with some not included. V and J calls and clone size follow that table, whereas D and trimming were derived from the DNA. The repertoire holds about 140,000 clones, 70% to 90% seen once, with under 6% in the top ten. The sample holds a few counts of this clone.

The TCR was taken from a human donor in a cohort sampled during active COVID-19. The chain couples TRBV6-5 to TRBJ1-3, with D possibly being TRBD1 (5 bases). Sequencing was done on a sample of peripheral blood. The CDR3 here is CASNPLGHVGNTIYF. CDR3 coding DNA: TGTGCCAGCAACCCCCTGGGGCACGTTGGAAACACCATATATTTT.